This is a list of T cell receptor beta chains from one sample in a study of OX40 agonist ivuxolimab in advanced cancers. Profiled with immunoSEQ multiplex PCR; TCRdb holds only in-frame clones, not every one. There are 80,000 to 95,000 clones in the sample; about 90% occur only once, and about 8.7% lies in the top ten. The sample consisted of CD4+ or CD8+ T cells sorted from blood, taken in a trial of the OX40 agonist ivuxolimab. The receptors stem from an adult with an advanced solid tumor such as melanoma, head and neck, liver or kidney cancer. Both conserved end residues are part of each CDR3. D genes are given only for firm matches. Expanded clones get a size class; other rows say once, few or many, or leave the size out.

TRBV7-8	TRBJ1-4	TRBD1	NA	16	CASSPGQGQTNEKLFF	TGTGCCAGCAGCCCGGGACAGGGCCAGACGAATGAAAAACTGTTTTTT
TRBV7-9	TRBJ2-5	NA	NA	12	CASSLGGGTQYF	TGTGCCAGCAGCTTAGGGGGAGGCACCCAGTACTTC
TRBV27	TRBJ2-7	NA	NA	16	CASSLGNKGVFYEQYF	TGTGCCAGCAGTTTAGGGAATAAGGGTGTCTTTTACGAGCAGTACTTC
TRBV9	TRBJ2-7	TRBD1	medium-sized	14	CASSVGGTGSEQYF	TGTGCCAGCAGCGTAGGTGGGACAGGGAGCGAGCAGTACTTC
TRBV11-2	TRBJ2-1	NA	NA	16	CASSLGGTSSYNEQFF	TGTGCCAGCAGCTTGGGCGGGACGAGCTCCTACAATGAGCAGTTCTTC
TRBV7-8	TRBJ2-2	NA	NA	12	CASTGGLGGLFF	TGTGCCAGCACCGGAGGCCTCGGGGGGCTGTTTTTT
TRBV6-5	TRBJ2-7	TRBD2	NA	15	CASKRRSGDSYEQYF	TGTGCCAGCAAGAGGCGAAGCGGGGACTCCTACGAGCAGTACTTC
TRBV2	TRBJ2-7	NA	NA	15	CASKSIGIESYEQYF	TGTGCCAGCAAATCAATCGGAATCGAGTCCTACGAGCAGTACTTC
TRBV19	TRBJ2-7	NA	once	13	CASMPPPIDEQYF	TGTGCCAGTATGCCCCCCCCGATTGACGAGCAGTACTTC
TRBV5-1	TRBJ1-1	NA	NA	13	CASSLAGGNEAFF	TGCGCCAGCAGCTTGGCCGGGGGGAATGAAGCTTTCTTT
TRBV30	TRBJ2-3	NA	NA	12	CAWRGGTDTQYF	TGTGCCTGGAGGGGGGGCACAGATACGCAGTATTTT
TRBV10-1	TRBJ2-3	NA	NA	15	CASSEEGGFTDTQYF	TGCGCCAGCAGTGAAGAGGGGGGCTTCACAGATACGCAGTATTTT
TRBV7-8	TRBJ1-5	NA	NA	17	CASSLEGSVRSNQPQHF	TGTGCCAGCAGCTTAGAAGGGAGTGTGCGGAGCAATCAGCCCCAGCATTTT
TRBV5-1	TRBJ2-5	NA	NA	15	CASSRGGSIQETQYF	TGCGCCAGCAGCAGGGGCGGATCGATTCAAGAGACCCAGTACTTC
TRBV27	TRBJ2-3	TRBD2	NA	15	CASRRLAGGPDTQYF	TGTGCCAGCAGAAGACTAGCGGGAGGGCCAGATACGCAGTATTTT
TRBV27	TRBJ2-5	NA	few	13	CASSQRDIETQYF	TGTGCCAGCAGCCAAAGGGATATCGAGACCCAGTACTTC
TRBV5-1	TRBJ1-3	TRBD1	NA	15	CASSRTGPSGNTIYF	TGCGCCAGCAGCCGGACAGGGCCATCTGGAAACACCATATATTTT
TRBV5-1	TRBJ2-7	NA	once	13	CASSLQDLNEQYF	TGCGCCAGCAGCCTACAGGACTTGAACGAGCAGTACTTC
TRBV5-1	TRBJ2-7	TRBD2	NA	14	CASSLLAGAGEQYF	TGCGCCAGCAGCTTGCTAGCGGGAGCGGGCGAGCAGTACTTC
TRBV29-1	TRBJ2-7	TRBD2	NA	14	CSVGTSGSRYEQYF	TGCAGCGTTGGGACTAGCGGGAGTAGGTACGAGCAGTACTTC
TRBV6-6	TRBJ1-1	NA	NA	16	CASSYSTVGGSTEAFF	TGTGCCAGCAGTTACTCGACGGTCGGGGGGAGCACTGAAGCTTTCTTT
TRBV5-4	TRBJ2-1	NA	NA	18	CASSLKHTGRLLFGEQFF	TGTGCCAGCAGCCTAAAGCACACAGGGAGATTATTATTTGGTGAGCAGTTCTTC
TRBV29-1	TRBJ2-4	NA	NA	16	CSVPSPEKGAKNIQYF	TGCAGCGTCCCGTCTCCGGAGAAGGGGGCCAAAAACATTCAGTACTTC
TRBV9	TRBJ2-7	TRBD2	once	15	CASSAGLAGEGEQYF	TGTGCCAGCAGCGCCGGACTAGCGGGAGAGGGAGAGCAGTACTTC
TRBV9	TRBJ2-7	NA	NA	15	CASSVAGLTSYEQYF	TGTGCCAGCAGCGTAGCGGGGCTGACCTCCTACGAGCAGTACTTC
TRBV27	TRBJ2-1	NA	NA	14	CASSLRQAHNEQFF	TGTGCCAGCAGTTTGAGACAGGCCCACAATGAGCAGTTCTTC
TRBV7-2	TRBJ2-7	NA	NA	14	CASSLGGGAYEQYF	TGTGCCAGCAGCTTAGGAGGGGGGGCCTACGAGCAGTACTTC
TRBV7-3	TRBJ2-5	NA	NA	16	CASSLNAGTTPETQYF	TGTGCCAGCAGCTTAAATGCGGGGACGACCCCAGAGACCCAGTACTTC
TRBV5-1	TRBJ2-7	TRBD1	NA	16	CASSLEVGRGPYEQYF	TGCGCCAGCAGCTTGGAGGTGGGCAGGGGGCCTTACGAGCAGTACTTC
TRBV4-1	TRBJ2-1	TRBD1	NA	20	CASSPRQGMRDVASYNEQFF	TGCGCCAGCAGCCCCCGACAGGGGATGCGGGACGTAGCCTCCTACAATGAGCAGTTCTTC
TRBV4-1	TRBJ1-4	NA	NA	15	CASSQRGDRGEKLFF	TGCGCCAGCAGCCAACGTGGGGACCGGGGTGAAAAACTGTTTTTT
TRBV30	TRBJ2-7	TRBD2	NA	12	CAWGTGGYEQYF	TGTGCCTGGGGGACGGGGGGATACGAGCAGTACTTC